This paragraph reports one T cell receptor (beta chain). This entry is derived from a study of blood T cell repertoires in COVID-19. The CDR3 covers 14 residues. Per the germline V gene, CDR1 is LNHDA and CDR2 is SQIVND (reference sequence). With 5 bases removed from V and 6 bases from J, the gap between germline ends came to 14 bases. In the source study's methods: Reference gene primer amplification yielded estimated nucleated cell counts. Sequencing used immunoSEQ multiplex PCR; TCRdb keeps in-frame clones, though not all of them. The V and J calls and clone size are taken from that table; D and trimming were inferred from the DNA. The sample comprises under 15,000 clones, 84% of which are singletons, and over 30% rests with the top ten.

This clonotype was obtained from a man aged 50 to 60 with active COVID-19. The rearrangement links TRBV19 to TRBJ2-1; no definite D call. Sequencing used peripheral blood. This chain's CDR3 is CASSLPWPFNEQFF. The DNA of the CDR3 is TGTGCCAGTAGTCTTCCCTGGCCGTTCAATGAGCAGTTCTTC.